The source of this T cell receptor beta chain is a study of shared clonotypes between healthy human individuals. Some clones are missing from TCRdb's copy, which holds only in-frame ones; the method was immunoSEQ multiplex PCR. Of a few million clones listed, just under 95% were seen once; the top ten hold about 0.36%. The CDR3 runs to 16 residues. V shed 5 bases and J 4 bases; nucleotides not matched to a gene: 10. Germline lookup yields CDR1 MNHEY and CDR2 SMNVEV (reference sequence). V is TRBV27 and J is TRBJ1-1, with 10 bases fitting TRBD1. The sequence was collected from a man aged 18 to 29 in good health. Some clones in this sample may be carry-over from other donors' samples. The sequenced material came from naive CD4+ T cells from PBMCs. The subset is: CD45RA+ positively selected. The CDR3 sequence is CASSLGGDRGGTEAFF. The CDR3 coding sequence is TGTGCCAGCAGTCTGGGGGGGGACAGGGGAGGCACTGAAGCTTTCTTT.